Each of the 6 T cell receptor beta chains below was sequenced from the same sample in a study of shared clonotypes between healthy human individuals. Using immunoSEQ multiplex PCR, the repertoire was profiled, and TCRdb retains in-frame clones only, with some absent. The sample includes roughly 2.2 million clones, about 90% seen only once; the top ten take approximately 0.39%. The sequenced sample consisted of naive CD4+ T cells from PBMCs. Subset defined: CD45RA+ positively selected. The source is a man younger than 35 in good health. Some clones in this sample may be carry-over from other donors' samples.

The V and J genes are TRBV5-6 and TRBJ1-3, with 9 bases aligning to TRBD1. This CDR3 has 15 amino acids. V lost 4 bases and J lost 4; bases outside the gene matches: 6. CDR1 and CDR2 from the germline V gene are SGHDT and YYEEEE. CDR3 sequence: CASSPDRGKGNTIYF. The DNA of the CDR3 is TGTGCCAGCAGCCCGGACAGGGGTAAAGGAAACACCATATATTTT.

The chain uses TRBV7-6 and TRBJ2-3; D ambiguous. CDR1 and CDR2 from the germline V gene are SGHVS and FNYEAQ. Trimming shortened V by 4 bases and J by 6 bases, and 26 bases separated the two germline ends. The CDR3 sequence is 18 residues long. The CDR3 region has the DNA TGTGCCAGCAGCTCCCGAGGCGTCGGGTCCCGAAGAATGGATACGCAGTATTTT. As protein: CASSSRGVGSRRMDTQYF.

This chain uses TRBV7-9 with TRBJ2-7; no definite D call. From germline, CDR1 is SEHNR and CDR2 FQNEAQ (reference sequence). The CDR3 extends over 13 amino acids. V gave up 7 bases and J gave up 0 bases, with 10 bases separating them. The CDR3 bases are TGTGCCAGCACCAATTCGGGCTCCTACGAGCAGTACTTC. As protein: CASTNSGSYEQYF.

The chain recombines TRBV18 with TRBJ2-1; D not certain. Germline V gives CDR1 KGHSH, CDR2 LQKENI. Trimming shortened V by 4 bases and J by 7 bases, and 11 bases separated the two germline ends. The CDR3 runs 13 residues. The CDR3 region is CASSQDGANEQFF. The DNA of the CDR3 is TGTGCCAGCTCACAGGACGGTGCGAATGAGCAGTTCTTC.

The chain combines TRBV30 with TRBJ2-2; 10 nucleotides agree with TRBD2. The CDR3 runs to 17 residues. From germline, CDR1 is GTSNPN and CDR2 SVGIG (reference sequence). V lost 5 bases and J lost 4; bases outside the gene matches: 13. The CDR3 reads CAWGGAGGPGTTGELFF. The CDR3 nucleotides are TGTGCCTGGGGGGGAGCGGGAGGGCCGGGCACCACCGGGGAGCTGTTTTTT.

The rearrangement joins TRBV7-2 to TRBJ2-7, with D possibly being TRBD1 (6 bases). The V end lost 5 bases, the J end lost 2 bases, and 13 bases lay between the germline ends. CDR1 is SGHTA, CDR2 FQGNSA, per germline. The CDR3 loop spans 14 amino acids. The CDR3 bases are TGTGCCAGCAGCACCCGGACAGAGCCCTACGAGCAGTACTTC. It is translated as CASSTRTEPYEQYF.